The TCR beta chain described here comes from a study of cytomegalovirus exposure and HLA in healthy donors. This CDR3 region has 15 residues. With 3 bases removed from V and 6 bases from J, the gap between germline ends came to 16 bases. Germline CDR1 is SGHRS and CDR2 is YFSETQ. Primers included in the PCR were 60 Vbeta and 13 Jbeta primers. The assay was immunoSEQ multiplex PCR, and TCRdb's table has in-frame clones only and misses some. Its listing shows about 190,000 clones. The chain couples TRBV5-1 to TRBJ2-1; the D gene is possibly TRBD2 (6 bases). Sequenced sample: PBMCs. The sequence came from a man younger than 45 in good health and CMV-seronegative. The CDR3 nucleotides read TGCGCCAGCAGCTCGGGTAGCGGCTGGAGCAATGAGCAGTTCTTC. Protein sequence: CASSSGSGWSNEQFF.